Each of the 9 T cell receptor beta chains below was sequenced from the same sample in a study of cytomegalovirus exposure and HLA in healthy donors. The PCR had 60 Vbeta and 13 Jbeta primers. The assay was immunoSEQ multiplex PCR, and TCRdb's table has in-frame clones only and misses some. The repertoire includes about 110,000 clones, roughly 71% of them detected once, and about 11% sits in the top ten. Sequenced material: PBMCs. All receptors come from a middle-aged man in good health and CMV-seropositive.

V usage is TRBV4-3 and J usage is TRBJ2-5; 13 nucleotides match TRBD2. CDR3 length: 16 residues. With V trimmed by 4 bases and J by 5 bases, 7 bases remained unmatched. CDR1 and CDR2 (germline): LGHNA, YSLEER. CDR3 in DNA: TGCGCCAGCAGCCGGGGGACTAGCGGGGCTCGGGAGACCCAGTACTTC. Amino acid sequence: CASSRGTSGARETQYF.

J is TRBJ2-5 and V is TRBV7-8; TRBD2 is a possible D gene (5 bases). V lost 6 bases to trimming and J lost 0 bases, with 11 bases between them. The CDR3 contains 14 residues. CDR1 is SGHVS, CDR2 FQNEAQ, per germline. The CDR3, as DNA: TGTGCCAGCAGATTCACGGGGTACCAAGAGACCCAGTACTTC. This codes for CASRFTGYQETQYF.

V usage is TRBV20-1 and J usage is TRBJ2-5; D remains unclear. The CDR3 runs 10 residues. Deletions cut 5 bases from V and 5 bases from J, with 6 bases between. The germline V gene has CDR1 DFQATT and CDR2 SNEGSKA (reference sequence). Here the CDR3 reads CSAVLETQYF. The DNA for the CDR3 is TGCAGTGCTGTACTCGAGACCCAGTACTTC.

The chain joins TRBV7-9 to TRBJ2-7; 7 positions agree with TRBD2. There are 13 residues in the CDR3. Germline values: CDR1 SEHNR, CDR2 FQNEAQ (reference sequence). Losses at the gene ends were 8 bases for V and 0 bases for J; bases not matched to a gene: 4. Written as DNA, the CDR3 is TGTGCCAGCGGGCTAGCGGTCTCCTACGAGCAGTACGTC. It is translated as CASGLAVSYEQYV.

V gene TRBV11-2 combines with J gene TRBJ1-2; 10 bases agree with TRBD1. J lost 7 bases, V lost 6 bases, and 11 bases had no gene match. The CDR3 has 15 amino acids. CDR1 SGHAT and CDR2 FQNNGV come from the germline V gene. The CDR3 spells CASSPETGGAGGYTF. The DNA of the CDR3 is TGTGCCAGCAGTCCTGAGACAGGGGGCGCGGGTGGCTACACCTTC.

This sequence joins TRBV29-1 and TRBJ2-1, with D possibly matching TRBD1 (6 bases). Germline CDR1 is SQVTM and CDR2 is ANQGSEA. V was trimmed by 6 bases and J by 12 bases, leaving 18 bases between them. The CDR3 has 12 amino acids. In DNA, the CDR3 is TGCAGCGTGAGGGGGACGGGCTGGGGGCAGTTCTTC. Protein sequence: CSVRGTGWGQFF.

The rearrangement uses TRBV14 and TRBJ1-4; D remains unclear. There are 15 residues in the CDR3. The ends were cut back, 1 base at V and 7 bases at J, with 13 bases in the middle. The germline CDR1 and CDR2 sequences are SGHDN and FVKESK. The CDR3 DNA reads TGTGCCAGCAGCCAAGGAGGCTCCGTGGGTGAAAAACTGTTTTTT. Amino acid sequence: CASSQGGSVGEKLFF. Drawing the rest from reference TRBV14 and TRBJ1-4, the complete variable domain is EAGVTQFPSHSVIEKGQTVTLRCDPISGHDNLYWYRRVMGKEIKFLLHFVKESKQDESGMPNNRFLAERTGGTYSTLKVQPAELEDSGVYFCASSQGGSVGEKLFFGSGTQLSVL.

Here the CDR3 DNA reads TGTGCCAGCAGTGAAACGGATCAGCCCCAGCATTTT. This translates into CASSETDQPQHF. V is TRBV6-5 and J is TRBJ1-5; no definite D call. CDR1 is MNHEY and CDR2 is SVGAGI in the germline V gene. This CDR3 spans 12 amino acids. V was clipped by 5 bases and J by 5 bases, with 7 bases between them.

The rearrangement joins TRBV7-9 to TRBJ1-4, with D possibly TRBD1 on 6 matching bases. Looked up from germline, CDR1 is SEHNR and CDR2 is FQNEAQ (reference sequence). V lost 4 bases to trimming and J lost 6 bases, with 15 bases between them. The CDR3 totals 15 residues. The CDR3 DNA follows: TGTGCCAGCAGCTACCAACAGGGATCTTATGAAAAACTGTTTTTT. Amino acid sequence: CASSYQQGSYEKLFF.